This T cell receptor (beta chain) was captured by sequencing in a study of blood T cell repertoires in COVID-19. As for the study in general: Specimens from acute and convalescent COVID-19 originated in the United States, Italy and Spain. Sources were T cells, B-cell-depleted T cells, or PBMCs; the material itself was cDNA or gDNA.

Germline V gene lookup returns CDR1 LGHDT and CDR2 YNNKEL (reference sequence). V shed 4 bases and J 4 bases; nucleotides not matched to a gene: 4. This CDR3 has 14 amino acids. Authors' processing steps: Amplification with reference gene primers provided the estimates of nucleated cell counts. The method was immunoSEQ multiplex PCR; TCRdb's version includes in-frame clones alone and lacks a portion of them. From that table come the V and J calls and clone size; the DNA was used to work out D and trimming. This sample yields about 120,000 clones, of which 80% to 90% are seen a single time; under 35% belongs to the top ten.

Material for sequencing was peripheral blood. The genes are TRBV3-1 (or the pseudogene TRBV3-2) and TRBJ1-2; 9 bases match TRBD1. The sequence was obtained from a man in his sixties or seventies with active or convalescent COVID-19. CDR3 coding DNA: TGTGCCAGCAGCCCTGGACAGGGGACCTATGGCTACACCTTC. Its translation is CASSPGQGTYGYTF.